The clone carrying this T cell receptor beta chain was recorded at least ten times. Its specificity is not known. Findings and limits, study-wide: Tumor-infiltrating Treg TCR alpha and beta sequences overlapped most with tumor naive CD4+ T cells, then blood naive.

Full-length variable regions came from constant-region reverse primers plus semi-nested Nested Universal Primer A PCR. TCRdb used MiXCR to reprocess the 5' RACE reads, holding one entry per CDR3 protein. Counted here are just under 65,000 distinct CDR3 sequences, less than 25% occurring once; the ten biggest clones make up 2.5% to 3%. Memory CD4+ cells were defined as CD4+CD45RO+CD25-. The CDR3 contains 16 residues. Germline CDR1 and CDR2: MGHRA and YSYEKL. Trimming took 3 bases from V and 1 from J; bases not matched to a gene: 6. The rearrangement joins TRBV4-1 to TRBJ2-1, with 7 positions matching TRBD2. The TCR comes from a female donor with breast cancer. The sample taken for sequencing was memory CD4+ T cells sorted from a lymph node. Stated subset: memory CD4+ T cells, CD4+CD45RO+CD25-. The CDR3 DNA follows: TGCGCCAGCAGCCATTACCCTAGCGGATCCTACAATGAGCAGTTCTTC. Protein sequence: CASSHYPSGSYNEQFF.